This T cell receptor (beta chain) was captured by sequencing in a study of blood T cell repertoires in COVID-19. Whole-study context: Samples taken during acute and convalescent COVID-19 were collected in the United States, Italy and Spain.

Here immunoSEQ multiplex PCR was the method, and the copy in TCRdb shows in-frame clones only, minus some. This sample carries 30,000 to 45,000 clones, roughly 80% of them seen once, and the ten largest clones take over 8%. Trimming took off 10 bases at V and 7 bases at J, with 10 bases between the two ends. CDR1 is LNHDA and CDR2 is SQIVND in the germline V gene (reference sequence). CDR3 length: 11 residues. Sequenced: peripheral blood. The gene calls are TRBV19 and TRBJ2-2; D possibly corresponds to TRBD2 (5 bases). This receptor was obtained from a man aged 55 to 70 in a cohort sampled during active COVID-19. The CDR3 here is CATDLGGELFF. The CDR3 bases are TGTGCCACGGACTTAGGCGGGGAGCTGTTTTTT. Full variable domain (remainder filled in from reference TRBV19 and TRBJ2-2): DGGITQSPKYLFRKEGQNVTLSCEQNLNHDAMYWYRQDPGQGLRLIYYSQIVNDFQKGDIAEGYSVSREKKESFPLTVTSAQKNPTAFYLCATDLGGELFFGEGSRLTVL.